This T cell receptor beta chain was obtained from a study of blood T cell repertoires in COVID-19. In the study overall: There were acute and convalescent COVID-19 samples, and they came from the United States, Italy and Spain. From T cells, B-cell-depleted T cells, or PBMCs came the material, which was cDNA or gDNA.

The CDR3 is 14 amino acids. Participants were placed into cohorts based on the clinical history they reported. In the authors' workflow: Reference gene primer amplification gave estimated nucleated cell counts. TCRdb keeps only in-frame clones here, not all; method: immunoSEQ multiplex PCR. That table supplies the V and J calls and clone size; D and trimming were determined from the DNA. This sample has a few hundred thousand clones, with around 91% found just once. The V call is TRBV21-1, the J call TRBJ2-5; the DNA was not used to check the table's D call, TRBD2. TRBV21-1 is a pseudogene. The specimen was PBMCs or T cells enriched from blood (not recorded which). This TCR was sampled from a man under 40 who had been exposed to COVID-19. This CDR3 is CASSNGLAQETQYF. Here the CDR3 DNA reads TGTGCCAGCAGCAATGGGCTAGCTCAAGAGACCCAGTACTTC.